This entry lists 26 T cell receptor beta chains sequenced from one sample in a study of blood T cell repertoires in COVID-19. Assay: immunoSEQ multiplex PCR; the TCRdb copy retains only in-frame clones and omits some. The data show approximately 72,000 clones, roughly 86% seen once. The sequenced sample consisted of peripheral blood. These receptors were obtained from a man in his forties or fifties with acute or convalescent COVID-19.

V is TRBV9 and J is TRBJ1-1; D unclear. V was clipped by 0 bases and J by 1 base, with 4 bases between them. The CDR3 has 13 amino acids. Per germline, CDR1 SGDLS and CDR2 YYNGEE. The CDR3 protein is CASSVAQNTEAFF. The CDR3 nucleotides read TGTGCCAGCAGCGTAGCACAGAACACTGAAGCTTTCTTT.

The chain employs TRBV29-1 and TRBJ1-5; 8 nucleotides align to TRBD1. The germline V gene has CDR1 SQVTM and CDR2 ANQGSEA. V was clipped by 6 bases and J by 4 bases; unmatched bases: 5. CDR3 size: 13 residues. CDR3 sequence: CSVADRGNQPQHF. In DNA form, the CDR3 reads TGCAGCGTGGCAGACAGGGGTAATCAGCCCCAGCATTTT.

This clone showed up just once. The chain has TRBV19 and TRBJ2-7, with D perhaps TRBD1 (6 bases). The V gene lost 9 bases and the J gene lost 0 bases, with 18 bases spanning the gap. The germline CDR1 and CDR2 sequences are LNHDA and SQIVND (reference sequence). This CDR3 contains 15 residues. The CDR3 DNA sequence: TGTGCCAGCAGACCGGCAGGGGCTAGCTCCTACGAGCAGTACTTC. This sequence encodes CASRPAGASSYEQYF.

The rearrangement links TRBV5-1 to TRBJ2-6; maybe TRBD2 (5 bases). The CDR3 is 19 residues long. CDR1 SGHRS and CDR2 YFSETQ come from the germline V gene. Trimming left V 4 bases short and J 0 bases short, with 20 bases between. The CDR3 sequence: CASSLSSFRAGSGANVLTF. CDR3 DNA: TGCGCCAGCAGCCTATCTAGCTTTCGGGCTGGCTCTGGGGCCAACGTCCTGACTTTC.

This chain links TRBV19 with TRBJ1-6; TRBD1 aligns across 10 bases. Germline V gene lookup returns CDR1 LNHDA and CDR2 SQIVND (reference sequence). The J segment lost 9 bases and the V segment lost 1 base, leaving 12 bases of the junction unmatched. The CDR3 covers 18 residues. The CDR3 coding sequence is TGTGCCAGTAGTATAGGACGGACAGGGGGTGCCATGGGTTCACCCCTCCACTTT. As protein: CASSIGRTGGAMGSPLHF.

The chain uses TRBV29-1 and TRBJ2-3; 7 bases are shared with TRBD1. The germline V gene encodes CDR1 SQVTM and CDR2 ANQGSEA. This CDR3 is 13 amino acids long. J lost 6 bases, V lost 6 bases, and 9 bases had no gene match. CDR3 residues: CSVSTGLTDTQYF. The CDR3 DNA follows: TGCAGCGTCTCGACAGGGTTAACTGATACGCAGTATTTT.

The V call is TRBV15, the J call TRBJ1-4, with a tentative D call TRBD1 (5 bases). The length of the CDR3 is 15 residues. CDR1 and CDR2 (germline): LNHNV, YYDKDF (reference sequence). With 0 bases removed from V and 10 bases from J, the gap between germline ends came to 15 bases. CDR3 DNA: TGTGCCACCAGCAGAGACGGGGGTACAGGAGGAAAACTGTTTTTT. Its protein product is CATSRDGGTGGKLFF. Drawing the rest from reference TRBV15 and TRBJ1-4, the complete variable domain is DAMVIQNPRYQVTQFGKPVTLSCSQTLNHNVMYWYQQKSSQAPKLLFHYYDKDFNNEADTPDNFQSRRPNTSFCFLDIRSPGLGDTAMYLCATSRDGGTGGKLFFGSGTQLSVL.

The CDR3 loop reads CASSATSGEAADTQYF. The CDR3, as DNA: TGTGCCAGCAGTGCTACTAGCGGGGAGGCGGCAGATACGCAGTATTTT. The rearrangement uses TRBV2 and TRBJ2-3; 10 bases align to TRBD2. The CDR3 length is 16 residues. From germline, CDR1 is SNHLY and CDR2 FYNNEI. V trimming: 4 bases; J trimming: 4 bases; junction bases outside the gene matches: 8.

This CDR3 is CATRSGTGGLNTEAFF. CDR3 coding DNA: TGTGCCACCAGGTCCGGGACAGGGGGCTTGAACACTGAAGCTTTCTTT. The genes are TRBV24-1 and TRBJ1-1; TRBD1 agrees at 12 bases. The CDR3 spans 16 residues. The germline gives CDR1 KGHDR, CDR2 SFDVKD. The J segment lost 0 bases and the V segment lost 7 bases, leaving 5 bases of the junction unmatched.

The chain joins TRBV24-1 to TRBJ1-5; maybe TRBD1 (5 bases). The CDR3 length is 14 residues. CDR1 and CDR2 (germline): KGHDR, SFDVKD. V lost 5 bases and J lost 0, with 7 bases in between. The CDR3 nucleotides are TGTGCCACCAGTGTACAGGATAGCAATCAGCCCCAGCATTTT. Translation: CATSVQDSNQPQHF.

The chain has TRBV19 and TRBJ1-1; D remains unclear. The CDR3 is made up of 14 amino acids. V lost 5 bases to trimming and J lost 2 bases, with 12 bases between them. Germline V CDR1 and CDR2: LNHDA, SQIVND (reference sequence). Written as DNA, the CDR3 is TGTGCCAGTAGTCCCTGGCGGACTAACACTGAAGCTTTCTTT. Its translation is CASSPWRTNTEAFF.

The chain carries TRBV6-5 and TRBJ1-2, with D tentatively TRBD1 (5 bases). Germline lookup yields CDR1 MNHEY and CDR2 SVGAGI. V shed 4 bases and J shed 3 bases, with 15 bases lying between them. CDR3 size: 15 residues. This chain's CDR3 is CASSSGGVIDYGYTF. The CDR3 DNA sequence: TGTGCCAGCAGTTCCGGAGGGGTTATTGACTATGGCTACACCTTC.

V is TRBV7-8 and J is TRBJ2-1; no definite D call. V was pared by 4 bases and J by 9 bases, with 10 bases between. There are 12 residues in the CDR3. Germline CDR1 and CDR2: SGHVS and FQNEAQ. CDR3 sequence (DNA): TGTGCCAGCAGCTCCTGGAGCGTTGAGCAGTTCTTC. Protein product: CASSSWSVEQFF.

The rearrangement uses TRBV15 and TRBJ2-1; 8 bases fit TRBD1. This CDR3 contains 14 residues. J gave up 8 bases and V 0 bases, and 3 bases lay outside the gene matches. Germline assignment: CDR1 LNHNV and CDR2 YYDKDF (reference sequence). The CDR3 DNA reads as TGTGCCACCAGCAGAGACAGGGGGCGAGATGAGCAGTTCTTC. Translation gives CATSRDRGRDEQFF. Full variable domain (outside the CDR3, taken from reference TRBV15 and TRBJ2-1): DAMVIQNPRYQVTQFGKPVTLSCSQTLNHNVMYWYQQKSSQAPKLLFHYYDKDFNNEADTPDNFQSRRPNTSFCFLDIRSPGLGDTAMYLCATSRDRGRDEQFFGPGTRLTVL.

The chain recombines TRBV12-3 or TRBV12-4 with TRBJ2-1, with 7 bases lining up with TRBD1. J was trimmed by 7 bases and V by 8 bases; bases with no gene match: 8. This CDR3 has 13 residues. CDR3 nucleotide sequence: TGTGCCAGCCGGGAAGGGGGCGGGAATGAGCAGTTCTTC. Amino acids: CASREGGGNEQFF.

The J gene is TRBJ2-5, the V gene TRBV5-1; maybe TRBD1 (6 bases). Germline loops: CDR1 SGHRS, CDR2 YFSETQ. The CDR3 is 17 amino acids. V was pared by 5 bases and J by 5 bases, with 25 bases between. CDR3 amino acids: CASRPGRGDGIWETQYF. In nucleotides, the CDR3 is TGCGCCAGCAGACCCGGCAGGGGCGACGGAATTTGGGAGACCCAGTACTTC.

This rearrangement joins TRBV27 to TRBJ2-2; 13 bases are a match to TRBD2. J gave up 8 bases and V 6 bases, and 12 bases lay outside the gene matches. The germline CDR1 and CDR2 sequences are MNHEY and SMNVEV (reference sequence). CDR3 length equals 17 residues. DNA of the CDR3: TGTGCCAGCAGGGGACTAGCGGGGAATTCGATATTTGGGGAGCTGTTTTTT. Amino acids: CASRGLAGNSIFGELFF.

The chain is built from TRBV12-2 and TRBJ1-5; TRBD1, the table's D call, lacks a check against the DNA. TRBV12-2 constitutes a pseudogene. The CDR3 covers 14 residues. The CDR3 bases are TGTGCAAGTCGCCCCCGGGACACATATCAGCCCCAGCATTTT. Its translation is CASRPRDTYQPQHF.

This rearrangement joins TRBV7-8 to TRBJ1-4; TRBD1 aligns across 11 bases. The CDR3 covers 16 residues. The V gene end was trimmed by 6 bases and the J gene end by 0 bases; junction bases not matched to a gene: 3. Germline V gene data show CDR1 as SGHVS and CDR2 as FQNEAQ. This chain's CDR3 is CASRRDRGSTNEKLFF. The DNA for the CDR3 is TGTGCCAGCAGGCGGGACAGGGGGTCAACTAATGAAAAACTGTTTTTT. The full variable domain, rest sourced from reference TRBV7-8 and TRBJ1-4, is GAGVSQSPRYKVAKRGQDVALRCDPISGHVSLFWYQQALGQGPEFLTYFQNEAQLDKSGLPSDRFFAERPEGSVSTLKIQRTQQEDSAVYLCASRRDRGSTNEKLFFGSGTQLSVL.

This chain links TRBV20-1 with TRBJ2-3; the D gene is possibly TRBD2 (5 bases). Germline V gives CDR1 DFQATT, CDR2 SNEGSKA (reference sequence). CDR3 length equals 11 residues. Trimming pared 6 bases from V and 3 bases from J, leaving 7 bases between. The CDR3 is CSATRTDTQYF. The CDR3 DNA is TGCAGTGCAACTAGGACAGATACGCAGTATTTT.

The V and J genes are TRBV6-5 and TRBJ1-1; D is possibly TRBD1 (6 bases). Deletions cut 5 bases from V and 3 bases from J, with 13 bases between. Per the germline V gene, CDR1 is MNHEY and CDR2 is SVGAGI. This CDR3 has 14 residues. This chain's CDR3 is CASSTGPRYTEAFF. Written as DNA, the CDR3 is TGTGCCAGCAGTACAGGGCCCCGGTACACTGAAGCTTTCTTT.

The V call is TRBV27, the J call TRBJ2-4, with 11 bases matching TRBD2. The CDR3 loop spans 16 amino acids. Trimming at V came to 5 bases and at J to 1 base, leaving 4 bases not matched to a gene. Germline CDR1 MNHEY, CDR2 SMNVEV (reference sequence). This CDR3 reads CASSPLAGGAKNIQYF. The CDR3 DNA is TGTGCCAGCAGTCCCCTAGCGGGGGGCGCCAAAAACATTCAGTACTTC.

The chain joins TRBV24-1 to TRBJ2-5, with a tentative D call TRBD2 (5 bases). The V gene lost 4 bases and the J gene lost 2 bases, with 13 bases spanning the gap. CDR3 length: 15 residues. The germline gives CDR1 KGHDR, CDR2 SFDVKD. CDR3 nucleotides: TGTGCCACCAGTGACGGATCCGGGGTTCAAGAGACCCAGTACTTC. Translation gives CATSDGSGVQETQYF.

In DNA form, the CDR3 reads TGCGCCAGCAGCTCGCCGACAGCTAACACTGAAGCTTTCTTT. Its protein product is CASSSPTANTEAFF. J is TRBJ1-1 and V is TRBV5-1; TRBD1 is a possible D gene (5 bases). The ends were cut back, 3 bases at V and 2 bases at J, with 11 bases in the middle. CDR3 length equals 14 residues. Germline V lookup: CDR1 SGHRS, CDR2 YFSETQ.

The sample holds one count of this clone. This chain uses TRBV2 with TRBJ2-5; D is possibly TRBD2 (5 bases). V was cut by 2 bases and J by 7 bases, with 14 bases left in between. The CDR3 length is 14 residues. Germline CDR1 reads SNHLY; CDR2 reads FYNNEI. Here the CDR3 DNA reads TGTGCCAGCAGTGAAAGCGTCCGAGGAGGGACCCAGTACTTC. Its translation: CASSESVRGGTQYF.

This chain connects TRBV11-2 to TRBJ1-2, with TRBD1 matching over 8 bases. Germline V gene sequence: CDR1 SGHAT, CDR2 FQNNGV. Trimming took 5 bases from V and 6 from J; bases not matched to a gene: 5. This CDR3 comprises 13 residues. The chain's CDR3 is CASSMTGENGYTF. CDR3 in DNA: TGTGCCAGCAGCATGACAGGGGAAAATGGCTACACCTTC.